This TCR beta chain was identified in a study of identical twins. Regarding the study as a whole: In drawing conclusions, the study used cross-sectional statistical analysis and did not follow the same donors.

Deletions cut 6 bases from V and 2 bases from J, with 15 bases between. This CDR3 has 15 amino acids. CDR1 and CDR2 (germline): MNHEY, SMNVEV (reference sequence). MiXCR, applied by TCRdb to the 5' RACE reads, yields one record per CDR3 protein. The data hold some 240,000 distinct CDR3 sequences, with about 10% observed a single time. Comment on this clonotype: Its specificity is unknown.

This chain connects TRBV27 to TRBJ2-3, with D perhaps assigned TRBD1 or TRBD2 (6 bases each). The sequenced sample consisted of memory T cells sorted from blood. This TCR came from a middle-aged man in good health. The CDR3, as DNA: TGTGCCAGCAGCCCCGAGGGGGGATACACAGATACGCAGTATTTT. It codes for CASSPEGGYTDTQYF.